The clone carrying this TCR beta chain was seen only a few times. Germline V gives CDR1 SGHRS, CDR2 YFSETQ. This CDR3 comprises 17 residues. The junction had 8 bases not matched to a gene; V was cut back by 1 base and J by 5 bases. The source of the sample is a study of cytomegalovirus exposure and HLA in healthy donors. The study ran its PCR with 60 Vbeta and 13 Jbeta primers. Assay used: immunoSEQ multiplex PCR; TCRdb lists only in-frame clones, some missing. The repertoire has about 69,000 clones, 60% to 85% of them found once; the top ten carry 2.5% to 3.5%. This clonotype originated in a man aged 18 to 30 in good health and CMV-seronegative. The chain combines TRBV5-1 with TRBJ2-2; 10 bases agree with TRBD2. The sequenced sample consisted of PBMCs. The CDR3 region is CASSLRVLGLATGELFF. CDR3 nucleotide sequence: TGCGCCAGCAGCTTGAGGGTATTGGGACTAGCGACCGGGGAGCTGTTTTTT.